This is a list of T cell receptor beta chains from one sample in a study of chemoradiotherapy in HPV16-positive cancers. Here immunoSEQ multiplex PCR was the method, and the copy in TCRdb shows in-frame clones only, minus some. The sample has tens of thousands of clones, roughly 90% seen once. Sequencing was performed on blood, taken from a patient who underwent chemoradiotherapy. All receptors derive from a human donor with HPV-associated anogenital cancer. CDR3s leave out the opening cysteine and the closing phenylalanine or tryptophan. Only some rows state a clone size, as once, few, many or a class for expanded clones.

abundance	v_gene	j_gene	CDR3aa
.	TRBV6-5	TRBJ2-7	ASSLQGAYEQY
once	TRBV27	TRBJ2-6	ASSFGTGGSGANVLT
.	TRBV5-5	TRBJ1-2	ASSLEGGRYGYT
.	TRBV11-2	TRBJ1-4	ASSLGSGGWEKLF
.	TRBV5-6	TRBJ1-4	ASSLYGTETSF
.	TRBV11-2	TRBJ2-1	ASSPQGLDEQF
.	TRBV7-3	TRBJ2-1	ASSFTSGRSYNEQF
.	TRBV30	TRBJ2-5	AWMGDGTQY
.	TRBV5-1	TRBJ2-1	ASSLMSGVGEQF
.	TRBV25-1	TRBJ2-5	ASSGREYQETQY
once	TRBV6-6	TRBJ1-2	ATKTNNYGYT
.	TRBV2	TRBJ1-2	ASSEIQGSQGGYT
once	TRBV11-3	TRBJ2-5	ASSSGTGGWETQY
.	TRBV30	TRBJ2-2	ASGAANTGELF
.	TRBV9	TRBJ1-1	ASSVGQGSTEAF
.	TRBV9	TRBJ2-3	ASSVVGGTSTDTQY
.	TRBV4-1	TRBJ2-3	ASSQVPLAGADTQY
.	TRBV4-1	TRBJ2-7	ASSQVVGDYYEQY
.	TRBV5-4	TRBJ2-3	ASSPGQLSTDTQY
few	TRBV5-1	TRBJ2-1	ASSLGLAGGIGEQF
.	TRBV19	TRBJ2-7	ASSRGLGVDYEQY
.	TRBV7-6	TRBJ2-3	ASSLGSTSGISDTQY
.	TRBV6-5	TRBJ2-3	ASSPGTYSTDTQY